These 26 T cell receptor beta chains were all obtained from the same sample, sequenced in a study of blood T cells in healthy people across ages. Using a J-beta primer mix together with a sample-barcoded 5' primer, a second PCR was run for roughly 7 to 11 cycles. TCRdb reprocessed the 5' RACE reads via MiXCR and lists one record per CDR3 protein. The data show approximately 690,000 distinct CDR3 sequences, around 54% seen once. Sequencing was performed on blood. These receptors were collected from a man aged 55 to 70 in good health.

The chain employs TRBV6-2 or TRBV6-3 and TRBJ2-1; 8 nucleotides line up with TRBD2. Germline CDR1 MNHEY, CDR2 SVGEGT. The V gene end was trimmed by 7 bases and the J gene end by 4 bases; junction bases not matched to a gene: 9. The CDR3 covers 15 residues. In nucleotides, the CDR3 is TGTGCCAGCACAGACCATAGCGGGGCGTACAATGAGCAGTTCTTC. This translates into CASTDHSGAYNEQFF.

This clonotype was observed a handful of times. The CDR3 sequence: CASTPGGGSYGYTF. CDR3 DNA sequence: TGTGCCAGCACTCCGGGGGGCGGGAGCTATGGCTACACCTTC. V is TRBV28 and J is TRBJ1-2, with D possibly TRBD1 on 6 matching bases. Germline V gives CDR1 MDHEN, CDR2 SYDVKM. The CDR3 loop spans 14 amino acids. The V gene lost 7 bases and the J gene lost 4 bases, with 16 bases spanning the gap.

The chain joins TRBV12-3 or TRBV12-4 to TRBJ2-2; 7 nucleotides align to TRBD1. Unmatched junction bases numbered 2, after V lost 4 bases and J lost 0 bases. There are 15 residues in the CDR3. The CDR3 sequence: CASSSGTANTGELFF. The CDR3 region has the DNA TGTGCCAGCAGTTCCGGGACAGCGAACACCGGGGAGCTGTTTTTT.

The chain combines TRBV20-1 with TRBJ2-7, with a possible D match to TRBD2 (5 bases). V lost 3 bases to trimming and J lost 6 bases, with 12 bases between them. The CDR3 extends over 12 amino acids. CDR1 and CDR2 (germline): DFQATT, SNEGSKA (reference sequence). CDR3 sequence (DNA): TGCAGTGCTAGTCAGGTGGCGGGCGAGCAGTACTTC. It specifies CSASQVAGEQYF.

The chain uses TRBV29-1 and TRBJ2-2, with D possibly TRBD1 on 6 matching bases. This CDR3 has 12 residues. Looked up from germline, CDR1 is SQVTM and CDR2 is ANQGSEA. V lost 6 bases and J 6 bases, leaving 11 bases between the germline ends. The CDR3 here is CSVAQGSGELFF. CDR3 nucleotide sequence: TGCAGCGTGGCACAGGGCTCCGGGGAGCTGTTTTTT.

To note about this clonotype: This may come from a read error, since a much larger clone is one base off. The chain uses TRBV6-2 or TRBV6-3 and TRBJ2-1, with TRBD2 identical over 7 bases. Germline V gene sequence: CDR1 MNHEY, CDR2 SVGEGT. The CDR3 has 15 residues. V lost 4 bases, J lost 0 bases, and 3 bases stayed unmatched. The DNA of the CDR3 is TGTGCCAGCAGTTCTGTAGCGGGCTCCTACAATGAGCAGTTCTTC. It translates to CASSSVAGSYNEQFF.

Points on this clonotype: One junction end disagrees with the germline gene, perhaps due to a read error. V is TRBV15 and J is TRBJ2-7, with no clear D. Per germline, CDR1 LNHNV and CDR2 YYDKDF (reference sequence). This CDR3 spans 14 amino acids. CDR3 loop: CATSRDRSSYGQYF. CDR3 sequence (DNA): TGTGCCACCAGCAGAGACCGGAGCTCCTACGGGCAGTACTTC.

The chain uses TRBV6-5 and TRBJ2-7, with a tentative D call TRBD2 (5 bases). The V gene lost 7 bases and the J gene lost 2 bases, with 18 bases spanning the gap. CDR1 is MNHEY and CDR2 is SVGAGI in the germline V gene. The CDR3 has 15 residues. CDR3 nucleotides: TGTGCCAGCACCAACCCGGACCGGGGAACCTACGAGCAGTACTTC. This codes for CASTNPDRGTYEQYF.

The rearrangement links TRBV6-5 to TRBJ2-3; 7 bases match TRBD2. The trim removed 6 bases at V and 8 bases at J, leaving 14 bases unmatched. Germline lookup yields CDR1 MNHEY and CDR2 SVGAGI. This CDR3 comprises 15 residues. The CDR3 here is CASRRPRDYPPTQYF. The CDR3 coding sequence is TGTGCCAGCAGACGACCCCGGGACTACCCTCCTACGCAGTATTTT.

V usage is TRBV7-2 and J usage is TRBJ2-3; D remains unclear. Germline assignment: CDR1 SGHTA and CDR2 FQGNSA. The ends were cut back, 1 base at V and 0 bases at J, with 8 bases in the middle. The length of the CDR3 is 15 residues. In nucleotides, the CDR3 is TGTGCCAGCAGCTTAGATCACTCTAGCACAGATACGCAGTATTTT. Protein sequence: CASSLDHSSTDTQYF.

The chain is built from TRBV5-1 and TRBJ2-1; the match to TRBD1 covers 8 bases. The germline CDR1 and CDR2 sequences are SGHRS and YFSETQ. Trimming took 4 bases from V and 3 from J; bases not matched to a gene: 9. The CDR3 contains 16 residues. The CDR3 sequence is CASSPGQVKNYNEQFF. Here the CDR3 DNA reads TGCGCCAGCAGCCCGGGACAGGTTAAAAACTACAATGAGCAGTTCTTC.

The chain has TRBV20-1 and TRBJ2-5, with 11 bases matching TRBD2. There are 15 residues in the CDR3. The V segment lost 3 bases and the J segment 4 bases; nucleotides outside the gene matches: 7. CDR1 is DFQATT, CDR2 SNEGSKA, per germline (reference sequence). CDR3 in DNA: TGCAGTGCTAGTCGTAGCGGGGGGGCCGGAGAGACCCAGTACTTC. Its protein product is CSASRSGGAGETQYF.

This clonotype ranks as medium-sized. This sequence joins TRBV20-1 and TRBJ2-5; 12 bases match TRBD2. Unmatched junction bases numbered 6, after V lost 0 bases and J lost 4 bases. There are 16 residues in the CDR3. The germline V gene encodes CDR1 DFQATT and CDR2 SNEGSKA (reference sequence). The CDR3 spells CSARDWTSGVRETQYF. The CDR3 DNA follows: TGCAGTGCTAGAGATTGGACTAGCGGGGTTCGAGAGACCCAGTACTTC.

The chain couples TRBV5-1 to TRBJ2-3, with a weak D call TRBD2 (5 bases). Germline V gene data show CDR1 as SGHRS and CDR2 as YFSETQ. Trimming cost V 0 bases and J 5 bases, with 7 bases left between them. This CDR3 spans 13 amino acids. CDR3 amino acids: CASSLAGVDTQYF. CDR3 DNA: TGCGCCAGCAGCTTGGCCGGGGTAGATACGCAGTATTTT.

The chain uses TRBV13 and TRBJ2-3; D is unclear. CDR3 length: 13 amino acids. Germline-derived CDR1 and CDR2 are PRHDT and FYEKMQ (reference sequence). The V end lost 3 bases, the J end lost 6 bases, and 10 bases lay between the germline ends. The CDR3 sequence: CASSLGSRDTQYF. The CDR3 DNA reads TGTGCCAGCAGCTTGGGCAGCCGGGATACGCAGTATTTT.

DNA of the CDR3: TGTGCCAGCAACGCAATACTAGCGGGGGTTTCGGATGAGCAGTTCTTC. Protein product: CASNAILAGVSDEQFF. The chain has TRBV2 and TRBJ2-1, with 11 bases that match TRBD2. The V segment lost 7 bases and the J segment 8 bases; nucleotides outside the gene matches: 13. This CDR3 comprises 16 residues. Germline V gives CDR1 SNHLY, CDR2 FYNNEI.

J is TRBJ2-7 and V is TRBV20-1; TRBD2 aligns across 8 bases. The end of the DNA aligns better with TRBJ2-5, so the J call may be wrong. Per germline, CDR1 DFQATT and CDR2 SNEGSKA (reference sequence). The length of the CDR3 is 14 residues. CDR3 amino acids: CSAPERGILQTQYF. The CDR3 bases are TGCAGTGCCCCAGAGCGGGGGATACTTCAGACCCAGTACTTC.

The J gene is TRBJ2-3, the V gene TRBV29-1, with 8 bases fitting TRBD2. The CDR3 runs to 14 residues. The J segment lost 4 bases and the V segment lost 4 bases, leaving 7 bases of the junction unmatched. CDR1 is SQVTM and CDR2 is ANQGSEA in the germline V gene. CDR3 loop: CSVARTSTPDTQYF. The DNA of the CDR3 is TGCAGCGTTGCAAGGACTAGCACACCAGATACGCAGTATTTT.

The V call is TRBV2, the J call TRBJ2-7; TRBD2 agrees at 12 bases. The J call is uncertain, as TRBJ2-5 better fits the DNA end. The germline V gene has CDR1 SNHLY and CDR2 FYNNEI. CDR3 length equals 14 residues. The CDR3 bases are TGTGCCAGCGGCCTAGCGGGAGGGCCTGAGACCCAGTACTTC. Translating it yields CASGLAGGPETQYF.

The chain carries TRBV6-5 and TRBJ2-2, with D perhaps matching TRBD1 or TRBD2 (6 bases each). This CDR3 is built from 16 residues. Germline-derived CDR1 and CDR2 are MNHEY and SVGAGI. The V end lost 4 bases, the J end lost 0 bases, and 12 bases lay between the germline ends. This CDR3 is CASSSSGASNTGELFF. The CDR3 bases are TGTGCCAGCAGTTCCTCGGGGGCATCGAACACCGGGGAGCTGTTTTTT.

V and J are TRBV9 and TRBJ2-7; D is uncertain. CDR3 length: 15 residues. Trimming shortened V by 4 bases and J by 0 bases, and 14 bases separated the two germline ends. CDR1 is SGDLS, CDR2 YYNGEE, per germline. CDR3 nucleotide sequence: TGTGCCAGCAGCCCGCGGAAGGTTACCTCCTACGAGCAGTACTTC. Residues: CASSPRKVTSYEQYF.

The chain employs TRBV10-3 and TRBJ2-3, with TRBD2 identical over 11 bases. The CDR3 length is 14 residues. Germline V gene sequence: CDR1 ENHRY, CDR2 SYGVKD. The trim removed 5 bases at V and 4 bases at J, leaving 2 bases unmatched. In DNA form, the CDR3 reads TGTGCCATCAGTAATAGCGGGGGGGCAGATACGCAGTATTTT. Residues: CAISNSGGADTQYF.

CDR3: CASSLMGQPQHF. The CDR3 DNA is TGTGCCAGCAGTTTGATGGGTCAGCCCCAGCATTTT. V is TRBV12-3 or TRBV12-4 and J is TRBJ1-5; D ambiguous. V lost 3 bases, J lost 6 bases, and 6 bases lay in between. This CDR3 comprises 12 residues.

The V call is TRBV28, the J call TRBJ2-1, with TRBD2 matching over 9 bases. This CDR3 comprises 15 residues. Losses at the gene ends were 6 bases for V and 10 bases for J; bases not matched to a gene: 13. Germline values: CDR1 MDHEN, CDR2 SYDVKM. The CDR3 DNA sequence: TGTGCCAGCAGACCACTTCCCGCTAGCGGGGAAGAGCAGTTCTTC. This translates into CASRPLPASGEEQFF.

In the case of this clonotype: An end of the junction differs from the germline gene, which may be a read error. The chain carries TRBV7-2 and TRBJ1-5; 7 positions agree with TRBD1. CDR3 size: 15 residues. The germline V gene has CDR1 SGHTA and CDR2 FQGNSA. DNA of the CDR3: TGTGTCAGCAGCTTAGTACCGACAGGGCGCCAGCCCCAGCATTTT. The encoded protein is CVSSLVPTGRQPQHF.

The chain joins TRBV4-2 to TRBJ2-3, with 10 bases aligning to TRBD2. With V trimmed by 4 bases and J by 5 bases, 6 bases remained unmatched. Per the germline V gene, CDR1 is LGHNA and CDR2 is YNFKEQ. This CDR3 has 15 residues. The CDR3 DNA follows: TGTGCCAGCAGCCGAGAGGCTAGCGGGGGAGATACGCAGTATTTT. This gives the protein CASSREASGGDTQYF.